Sequencing of this TCR beta chain was carried out in a study of PD-L1 blockade in urothelial cancer. For the study at large: Earlier, patients had received 0 to 3 chemotherapy regimens.

Time point reported: peripheral blood 6 weeks after treatment start. Patients had urothelial carcinoma that was locally advanced or metastatic. V lost 8 bases to trimming and J lost 3 bases, with 10 bases between them. This CDR3 comprises 12 residues. In germline, CDR1 is GTSNPN, CDR2 SVGIG (reference sequence). Sequenced by immunoSEQ multiplex PCR; TCRdb stores in-frame clones only, minus some. Of 50,000 or so clones listed, around 88% are singletons. The material was PBMCs, obtained around atezolizumab (anti-PD-L1) treatment. The clonotype comes from a man in his fifties or sixties with urothelial cancer. The rearrangement uses TRBV30 and TRBJ2-2; possibly TRBD1 for D (5 bases). CDR3 bases: TGTGCCATCGACAGATACACCGGGGAGCTGTTTTTT. It specifies CAIDRYTGELFF. Together with reference TRBV30 and TRBJ2-2, the CDR3 gives the full variable domain: SQTIHQWPATLVQPVGSPLSLECTVEGTSNPNLYWYRQAAGRGLQLLFYSVGIGQISSEVPQNLSASRPQDRQFILSSKKLLLSDSGFYLCAIDRYTGELFFGEGSRLTVL.